The 18 T cell receptor beta chains below all came from one sample that was sequenced in a study of blood T cell repertoires in COVID-19 (dated by TCRdb to the early 2020s). Receptor amplification or capture employed the immunoSEQ multiplex PCR assay. Sourced from immuneACCESS, this table was stored by TCRdb with only in-frame sequences that have V and J called. A share of the clones is absent; for the studies checked, an unresolved V gene accounts for under half, and the remainder has no known explanation. The sample table contains about 250,000 clones; only one count was recorded for about 90% of them. Over 1.1% of the sample is in the top ten clones. Sequencing used peripheral blood. All receptors derive from a man older than 75 with acute or convalescent COVID-19.

The genes are TRBV5-8 and TRBJ1-4, with 10 bases matching TRBD1. The V and J ends lost 3 bases and 0 bases, in that order; junction bases with no gene match: 2. Germline CDR1 is SGHTS and CDR2 is YDEGEE. The length of the CDR3 is 16 residues. This chain's CDR3 is CASSSGTGATNEKLFF. Written as DNA, the CDR3 is TGTGCCAGCAGCTCCGGGACAGGGGCAACTAATGAAAAACTGTTTTTT. Full variable domain (missing parts from reference TRBV5-8 and TRBJ1-4): EAGVTQSPTHLIKTRGQQATLRCSPISGHTSVYWYQQALGLGLQFLLWYDEGEERNRGNFPPRFSGRQFPNYSSELNVNALELEDSALYLCASSSGTGATNEKLFFGSGTQLSVL.

The chain carries TRBV5-4 and TRBJ2-1; 8 bases are a match to TRBD2. The CDR3 is 15 amino acids. CDR1 is SGHNT and CDR2 is YYREEE in the germline V gene (reference sequence). J was trimmed by 2 bases and V by 2 bases; bases with no gene match: 3. The CDR3 DNA follows: TGTGCCAGCAGCTTCGACGGGGGGGCCTACAATGAGCAGTTCTTC. Protein sequence: CASSFDGGAYNEQFF.

V and J are TRBV24-1 and TRBJ2-5; maybe TRBD1 (5 bases). Trimming took off 4 bases at V and 5 bases at J, with 16 bases between the two ends. Germline CDR1 and CDR2: KGHDR and SFDVKD. The CDR3 runs 15 residues. CDR3 bases: TGTGCCACCAGTGACTCGCCACAGGAGACTGAGACCCAGTACTTC. It translates to CATSDSPQETETQYF.

The chain uses TRBV27 and TRBJ2-3; 11 nucleotides agree with TRBD1. Germline CDR1 MNHEY, CDR2 SMNVEV (reference sequence). Germline trimming cut 5 bases from V and 7 bases from J; bases unmatched to any gene: 14. The CDR3 runs to 17 residues. The CDR3 DNA is TGTGCCAGCAGTCGGTACTACGGGACAGGGGGTATTTATACGCAGTATTTT. This codes for CASSRYYGTGGIYTQYF.

V usage is TRBV18 and J usage is TRBJ2-1; a possible D gene is TRBD2 (6 bases). V was trimmed by 2 bases and J by 10 bases, leaving 12 bases between them. Germline CDR1 KGHSH, CDR2 LQKENI. The CDR3 extends over 13 amino acids. The CDR3 region has the DNA TGTGCCAGCTCACCAGGCCAGGGAGGCGAGCAGTTCTTC. This translates into CASSPGQGGEQFF.

J is TRBJ2-7 and V is TRBV12-3 or TRBV12-4; 8 nucleotides align to TRBD1. This CDR3 has 13 amino acids. Losses at the gene ends were 6 bases for V and 3 bases for J; bases not matched to a gene: 4. The chain's CDR3 is CASRRGQGYEQYF. The CDR3 DNA is TGTGCCAGCAGAAGAGGACAGGGCTACGAGCAGTACTTC.

This chain uses TRBV7-9 with TRBJ1-6; 9 bases match TRBD1. CDR1 is SEHNR, CDR2 FQNEAQ, per germline (reference sequence). The V and J ends lost 5 bases and 8 bases, in that order; junction bases with no gene match: 7. This CDR3 has 15 amino acids. The CDR3, as DNA: TGTGCCAGCAGCCCCCGGGACAGGGACTATTCACCCCTCCACTTT. This encodes CASSPRDRDYSPLHF.

This chain connects TRBV2 to TRBJ2-1; 11 bases are shared with TRBD2. Trimming took 6 bases from V and 7 from J; bases not matched to a gene: 17. Germline V gives CDR1 SNHLY, CDR2 FYNNEI. CDR3 length equals 18 residues. CDR3 DNA: TGTGCCAGCAGCGACAGGGGACGAAGGGCTAGCGGGAGGAATGAGCAGTTCTTC. This codes for CASSDRGRRASGRNEQFF.

The gene calls are TRBV28 and TRBJ2-1; TRBD2 aligns across 10 bases. The CDR3 is made up of 16 amino acids. Losses at the gene ends were 3 bases for V and 8 bases for J; bases not matched to a gene: 10. The germline V gene has CDR1 MDHEN and CDR2 SYDVKM. CDR3 residues: CASSLALSGRSDEQFF. The CDR3 nucleotides read TGTGCCAGCAGTTTGGCGCTTAGCGGGAGGAGCGATGAGCAGTTCTTC.

In its sample, this clone was seen once. This sequence joins TRBV19 and TRBJ2-1, with TRBD2 identical over 11 bases. Unmatched junction bases numbered 17, after V lost 1 base and J lost 9 bases. There are 19 residues in the CDR3. The germline V gene has CDR1 LNHDA and CDR2 SQIVND (reference sequence). The CDR3 spells CASSIVALVGSGGAIEQFF. CDR3 in DNA: TGTGCCAGTAGTATAGTGGCTTTGGTGGGTAGCGGGGGGGCTATTGAGCAGTTCTTC.

This clone was detected only once. This sequence joins TRBV10-3 and TRBJ2-3; 9 nucleotides match TRBD1. This CDR3 comprises 14 residues. V was clipped by 11 bases and J by 2 bases; unmatched bases: 8. Germline CDR1 is ENHRY and CDR2 is SYGVKD. This CDR3 is CAVQGAQTTDTQYF. CDR3 nucleotide sequence: TGTGCCGTACAGGGGGCGCAGACCACAGATACGCAGTATTTT.

The CDR3 reads CASSPNLSYGYTF. The CDR3 region has the DNA TGTGCCAGCAGTCCCAACCTTAGCTATGGCTACACCTTC. The chain uses TRBV28 and TRBJ1-2, with D unclear. Germline V gives CDR1 MDHEN, CDR2 SYDVKM. The V and J ends lost 5 bases and 4 bases respectively, with 11 bases between them. The CDR3 is made up of 13 amino acids.

This rearrangement joins TRBV2 to TRBJ1-2; D may be TRBD1 (6 bases). V lost 3 bases and J 2 bases, leaving 7 bases between the germline ends. Germline V CDR1 and CDR2: SNHLY, FYNNEI. The CDR3 runs 13 residues. The CDR3 spells CASSDGQNYGYTF. CDR3 sequence (DNA): TGTGCCAGCAGTGATGGACAGAACTATGGCTACACCTTC.

The V call is TRBV9, the J call TRBJ2-5, with TRBD1 as a possible D gene (5 bases). The V end was cut by 0 bases, the J end by 3 bases, with 12 bases between. The CDR3 length is 15 residues. Germline CDR1 reads SGDLS; CDR2 reads YYNGEE. The CDR3: CASSVGSPGKETQYF. CDR3 in DNA: TGTGCCAGCAGCGTAGGCTCTCCAGGGAAAGAGACCCAGTACTTC.

This chain links TRBV20-1 with TRBJ1-3, with TRBD1 matching 7 bases. J was trimmed by 1 base and V by 3 bases; bases with no gene match: 6. The CDR3 covers 15 residues. Germline V gene sequence: CDR1 DFQATT, CDR2 SNEGSKA (reference sequence). As DNA, the CDR3 is TGCAGTGCTAGTAAGGGGGCGCGATCTGGAAACACCATATATTTT. Residues: CSASKGARSGNTIYF.

The genes are TRBV10-3 and TRBJ2-5; a possible D gene is TRBD1 (5 bases). Trimming took 0 bases from V and 5 from J, leaving 16 bases between them. The CDR3 spans 16 residues. The V gene's germline CDR1 is ENHRY and CDR2 SYGVKD. For the CDR3, the DNA is TGTGCCATCAGTGAGTCAGGGGTCTTAGCCCGGGAGACCCAGTACTTC. It codes for CAISESGVLARETQYF.

This clone has only a few counts. V and J are TRBV19 and TRBJ1-2, with 8 bases fitting TRBD1. CDR3 size: 14 residues. CDR1 is LNHDA, CDR2 SQIVND, per germline (reference sequence). The junction had 7 bases not matched to a gene; V was cut back by 6 bases and J by 4 bases. In DNA, the CDR3 is TGTGCCAGTAGCTCACAGGGGGGCGGCTATGGCTACACCTTC. It yields the protein CASSSQGGGYGYTF.

This chain uses TRBV5-4 with TRBJ2-7; D unresolved. The CDR3 runs to 14 residues. CDR1 is SGHNT and CDR2 is YYREEE in the germline V gene (reference sequence). The germline V and J ends were trimmed by 5 bases and 3 bases, with 15 bases remaining between them. The CDR3 region has the DNA TGTGCCAGCAGGGTCGACTTGCCCGTCTACGAGCAGTACTTC. As protein: CASRVDLPVYEQYF.